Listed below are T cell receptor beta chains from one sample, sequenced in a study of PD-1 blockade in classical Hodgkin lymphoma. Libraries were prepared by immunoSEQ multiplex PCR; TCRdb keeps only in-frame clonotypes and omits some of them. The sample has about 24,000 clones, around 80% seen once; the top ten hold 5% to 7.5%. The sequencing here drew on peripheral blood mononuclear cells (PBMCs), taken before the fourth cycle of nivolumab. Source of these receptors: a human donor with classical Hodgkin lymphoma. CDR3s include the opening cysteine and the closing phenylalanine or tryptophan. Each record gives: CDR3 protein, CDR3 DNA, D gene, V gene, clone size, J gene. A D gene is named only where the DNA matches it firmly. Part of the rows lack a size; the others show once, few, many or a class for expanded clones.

CDR3aa: CASSEERGGQETQYF
CDR3nt: TGTGCCAGCAGTGAAGAGCGGGGGGGTCAAGAGACCCAGTACTTC
d_gene: TRBD2
v_gene: TRBV2
abundance: once
j_gene: TRBJ2-5

CDR3aa: CASSYNNEQFF
CDR3nt: TGTGCCAGCAGCTATAACAATGAGCAGTTCTTC
d_gene: .
v_gene: TRBV5-6
abundance: .
j_gene: TRBJ2-1

CDR3aa: CASSLDRDQPQHF
CDR3nt: TGTGCCAGCAGCTTAGATAGGGATCAGCCCCAGCATTTT
d_gene: .
v_gene: TRBV11-3
abundance: .
j_gene: TRBJ1-5

CDR3aa: CASSPPSGQGAYEQYF
CDR3nt: TGTGCCAGCTCACCCCCGTCGGGACAGGGGGCCTACGAGCAGTACTTC
d_gene: TRBD1
v_gene: TRBV18
abundance: .
j_gene: TRBJ2-7

CDR3aa: CASSGWGLAENIQYF
CDR3nt: TGTGCCAGCAGTGGATGGGGCCTAGCGGAAAACATTCAGTACTTC
d_gene: TRBD2
v_gene: TRBV6-1
abundance: few
j_gene: TRBJ2-4

CDR3aa: CASSQGVGEQYF
CDR3nt: TGCGCCAGCAGCCAAGGGGTAGGAGAGCAGTACTTC
d_gene: .
v_gene: TRBV4-1
abundance: .
j_gene: TRBJ2-7

CDR3aa: CASSISNWNTGELFF
CDR3nt: TGTGCCAGTAGTATCTCGAATTGGAACACCGGGGAGCTGTTTTTT
d_gene: .
v_gene: TRBV19
abundance: .
j_gene: TRBJ2-2

CDR3aa: CASSLFLTTRGGDTQYF
CDR3nt: TGTGCCAGCAGTTTATTTTTGACTACACGGGGTGGAGATACGCAGTATTTT
d_gene: .
v_gene: TRBV27
abundance: .
j_gene: TRBJ2-3

CDR3aa: CASRTLTNTGELFF
CDR3nt: TGTGCCAGTAGAACCCTGACGAACACCGGGGAGCTGTTTTTT
d_gene: .
v_gene: TRBV19
abundance: .
j_gene: TRBJ2-2

CDR3aa: CASSPPRIYVNTEAFF
CDR3nt: TGTGCCAGCTCACCACCGAGGATATACGTGAACACTGAAGCTTTCTTT
d_gene: .
v_gene: TRBV18
abundance: .
j_gene: TRBJ1-1